Listed below are T cell receptor beta chains from one sample, sequenced in a study of T cells after yellow fever vaccination. TCRdb redid the calling of the 5' RACE reads with MiXCR, one entry per CDR3 protein. The table shows some 550,000 distinct CDR3 sequences, with roughly 19% occurring only once. Sequenced here: PBMCs, sampled 15 days after the yellow fever booster vaccination. All receptors come from a man aged 25 to 45 who received the YFV17D yellow fever vaccine. Each CDR3 is given with its conserved first and last residue. Fields, in order: CDR3 DNA, CDR3 protein, D gene, V gene, clone size, J gene. A D gene is named only where the DNA matches it firmly. Where a row states a size, it is once, few, many or the class of an expanded clone; other rows omit it.

CDR3 DNA: TGTGCCAGCAGCCAAGGACCTAAATTATCCTACGAGCAGTACTTC
CDR3 protein: CASSQGPKLSYEQYF
D gene: .
V gene: TRBV3-1
clone size: .
J gene: TRBJ2-7

CDR3 DNA: TGTGCCAGCAGTTTAGCCGGGGACCTCTACAATGAGCAGTTCTTC
CDR3 protein: CASSLAGDLYNEQFF
D gene: .
V gene: TRBV12-3/TRBV12-4
clone size: .
J gene: TRBJ2-1

CDR3 DNA: TGCGCCAGCAGCCAGACTAGCCCATCATACAATGAGCAGTTCTTC
CDR3 protein: CASSQTSPSYNEQFF
D gene: TRBD2
V gene: TRBV5-1
clone size: .
J gene: TRBJ2-1

CDR3 DNA: TGTGCCAGCAGCCCCCGGGTCCGGGAGTTGGCAGATACGCAGTATTTT
CDR3 protein: CASSPRVRELADTQYF
D gene: .
V gene: TRBV6-5
clone size: many
J gene: TRBJ2-3

CDR3 DNA: TGTGCCACCAGTGATTCGTCTACGACCGTCACCGGGGAGCTGTTTTTT
CDR3 protein: CATSDSSTTVTGELFF
D gene: .
V gene: TRBV24-1
clone size: .
J gene: TRBJ2-2

CDR3 DNA: TGTGCCAGCAGCGTAGGCAGGGGATGGAACACTGAAGCTTTCTTT
CDR3 protein: CASSVGRGWNTEAFF
D gene: .
V gene: TRBV9
clone size: .
J gene: TRBJ1-1

CDR3 DNA: TGCGCCAGCAGCCAAGACGCCTTTGGGAGGTCCTACGAGCAGTACTTC
CDR3 protein: CASSQDAFGRSYEQYF
D gene: .
V gene: TRBV4-3
clone size: .
J gene: TRBJ2-7

CDR3 DNA: TGCAGTGCTATTATAGTAGAGCGGGGCCTGGGAGTCGCAGATACGCAGTATTTT
CDR3 protein: CSAIIVERGLGVADTQYF
D gene: TRBD2
V gene: TRBV20-1
clone size: few
J gene: TRBJ2-3

CDR3 DNA: TGTGCCAGCAGTGTAGCGGGAGTCGTGGACGAGCAGTACTTC
CDR3 protein: CASSVAGVVDEQYF
D gene: TRBD2
V gene: TRBV12-3/TRBV12-4
clone size: few
J gene: TRBJ2-7

CDR3 DNA: TGTGCCAGCAGGATGACGGGGGGGACTGAAGCTTTCTTT
CDR3 protein: CASRMTGGTEAFF
D gene: .
V gene: TRBV6-1
clone size: .
J gene: TRBJ1-1

CDR3 DNA: TGTGCCAGCAGCTCCCGGGGCGGCACTGAAGCTTTCTTT
CDR3 protein: CASSSRGGTEAFF
D gene: .
V gene: TRBV7-2
clone size: .
J gene: TRBJ1-1

CDR3 DNA: TGCGCCAGCAGCAGAGCGGGGGACTACAATGAGCAGTTCTTC
CDR3 protein: CASSRAGDYNEQFF
D gene: TRBD2
V gene: TRBV5-1
clone size: .
J gene: TRBJ2-1

CDR3 DNA: TGTGCCATCAGTGAGCCCGTGACAGGGGGCTACACTGAAGCTTTCTTT
CDR3 protein: CAISEPVTGGYTEAFF
D gene: TRBD1
V gene: TRBV10-3
clone size: .
J gene: TRBJ1-1

CDR3 DNA: TGCAGTGCTACCCGAAGTAATCAGCCCCAGAATTTT
CDR3 protein: CSATRSNQPQNF
D gene: .
V gene: TRBV20-1
clone size: .
J gene: TRBJ1-5

CDR3 DNA: TGCAGCGCCGGCAAAGGCGGCAGCTCCTACGAGCAGTACTTC
CDR3 protein: CSAGKGGSSYEQYF
D gene: .
V gene: TRBV29-1
clone size: few
J gene: TRBJ2-7

CDR3 DNA: TGCGCCAGCAGCTCCAGAACACGAACGACTAATGAAAAACTGTTTTTT
CDR3 protein: CASSSRTRTTNEKLFF
D gene: .
V gene: TRBV5-1
clone size: .
J gene: TRBJ1-4